The sequence of this T cell receptor (beta chain) was determined in a study of T cells expressing NK-cell markers. Study-level background: According to the study, TCR beta repertoires originated from sorted CD3+CD56+NKG2C+, CD3+CD56+NKG2C- and CD3+CD56-NKG2C+ T cells. Sequenced donors, eight in total, included seven who were HCMV-seropositive and one who was seronegative.

Study-wide points: Specificity for HCMV among expanded NKG2C+ T cell clones was not established.

On this clonotype: Its antigen is unknown.

Germline CDR1 is SGHDT and CDR2 is YYEEEE. The CDR3 covers 14 residues. With UMIs, 5'RACE template switching was used to make TCR beta cDNA. TCRdb re-analyzed the 5' RACE reads; it lists each CDR3 protein once, without DNA. Its table lists roughly 160,000 distinct CDR3 sequences. Input material: blood T cells: a sorted CD56 or NKG2C T cell subset, CD4+ or CD8+ T cells, or bulk PBMC T cells (not recorded which). This TCR was recovered from a man between 18 and 69 years old in good health. The chain uses TRBV5-6 and TRBJ1-4; the TRBD1 assignment by TCRdb is unverifiable without DNA. CDR3 residues: CASSFGQGSEKLFF. The whole variable domain, filled in from reference TRBV5-6 and TRBJ1-4, reads DAGVTQSPTHLIKTRGQQVTLRCSPKSGHDTVSWYQQALGQGPQFIFQYYEEEERQRGNFPDRFSGHQFPNYSSELNVNALLLGDSALYLCASSFGQGSEKLFFGSGTQLSVL.